This entry lists 3 T cell receptor beta chains sequenced from one sample in a study of blood T cell repertoires in COVID-19. Generated by immunoSEQ multiplex PCR, the TCRdb table keeps only in-frame clones and is missing some. In the table there are some 240,000 clones, 65% to 90% of which are singletons. Sequencing input: peripheral blood. These receptors were obtained from a woman in her thirties or forties who had recovered from COVID-19.

This chain uses TRBV6-1 with TRBJ2-2; TRBD1 aligns across 7 bases. V lost 3 bases and J lost 1; bases outside the gene matches: 2. This CDR3 is built from 15 residues. Germline V gene data show CDR1 as MNHNS and CDR2 as SASEGT. This chain's CDR3 is CASSERQGNTGELFF. The CDR3 bases are TGTGCCAGCAGTGAGCGACAGGGGAACACCGGGGAGCTGTTTTTT.

This chain links TRBV27 with TRBJ2-3; weak D call: TRBD2 (5 bases). Germline CDR1 is MNHEY and CDR2 is SMNVEV (reference sequence). The CDR3 spans 14 residues. Between the trimmed V and J ends, which lost 5 bases and 4 bases, there was a span of 13 bases. CDR3 protein: CASSPAPGSDTQYF. The CDR3 bases are TGTGCCAGCAGTCCAGCCCCGGGATCAGATACGCAGTATTTT.

This chain joins TRBV7-6 and TRBJ1-4; perhaps TRBD1 as D (6 bases). V lost 5 bases to trimming and J lost 5 bases, with 15 bases between them. The CDR3 is 15 residues long. CDR1 is SGHVS, CDR2 FNYEAQ, per germline. The CDR3 is CASSPSDRLNEKLFF. CDR3 nucleotide sequence: TGTGCCAGCAGCCCGTCGGACAGACTAAATGAAAAACTGTTTTTT.